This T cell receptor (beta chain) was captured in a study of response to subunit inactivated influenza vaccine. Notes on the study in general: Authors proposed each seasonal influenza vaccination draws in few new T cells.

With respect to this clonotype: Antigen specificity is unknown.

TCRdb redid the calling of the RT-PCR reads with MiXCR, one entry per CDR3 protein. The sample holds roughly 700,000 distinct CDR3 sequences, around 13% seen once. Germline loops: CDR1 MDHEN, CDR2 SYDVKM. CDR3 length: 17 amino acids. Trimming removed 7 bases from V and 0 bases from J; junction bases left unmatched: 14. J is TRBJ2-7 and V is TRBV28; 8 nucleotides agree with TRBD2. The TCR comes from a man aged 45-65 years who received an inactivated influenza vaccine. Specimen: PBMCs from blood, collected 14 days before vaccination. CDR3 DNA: TGTGCCAGCACCCGGGGGGGAGCTACTCGATCCTCCTACGAGCAGTACTTC. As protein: CASTRGGATRSSYEQYF.